This note documents a single T cell receptor beta chain sequence. The antigen is undetermined. This entry belongs to a study of blood T cells in healthy people across ages. A second roughly 7 to 11 cycle PCR used barcoded and J-beta primers. Each CDR3 protein is one row after TCRdb ran MiXCR on the 5' RACE reads. The table lists approximately 830,000 distinct CDR3 sequences, under 80% of them singletons. Study-wide results and caveats: Long-lived donors had more naive CD4+ cells and higher diversity than aged donors. Estimated diversity, derived from one million T cells, was regarded as an underestimate. Age advanced and TCR beta diversity per million T cells fell, roughly linearly.

The CDR3 sequence is 15 residues long. V was pared by 3 bases and J by 7 bases, with 9 bases of the junction left unmatched. Germline CDR1 reads MGHDK; CDR2 reads SYGVNS. The clonotype originates from a man in his thirties or forties in good health. The V gene is TRBV25-1, the J gene TRBJ2-1, with 7 bases fitting TRBD2. Sequencing input: blood. The CDR3 DNA is TGTGCCAGCAGTGATCCGGGACTATCCCTAAATGAGCAGTTCTTC. This gives the protein CASSDPGLSLNEQFF.